This T cell receptor (beta chain) was sequenced in a study of T cells after yellow fever vaccination. Findings and limits, study-wide: Most clones from primary vaccination resurfaced after the booster (about 95% CD4, 88% CD8). Abundant bulk-derived clonotypes could contaminate FACS-sorted repertoires.

Generation of TCR cDNA used 5'RACE template switching (which added a universal primer site and UMIs). Each CDR3 protein is one row after TCRdb ran MiXCR on the 5' RACE reads. The profile shows some 350,000 distinct CDR3 sequences, roughly 12% of them singletons. About this clonotype itself: Its antigen is currently unknown.

Trimming took 0 bases from V and 6 from J; bases not matched to a gene: 4. Germline CDR1 reads LGHDT; CDR2 reads YNNKEL (reference sequence). The CDR3 is 15 residues long. The source was PBMCs, collected on the day of the first yellow fever vaccination. The clonotype was recovered from a man aged 18 to 29 who received the YFV17D yellow fever vaccine. The chain combines TRBV3-1 with TRBJ2-2; 7 nucleotides align to TRBD2. The CDR3 DNA reads as TGTGCCAGCAGCCAAGACGGGGGGAAGGCCGGGGAGCTGTTTTTT. It yields the protein CASSQDGGKAGELFF.